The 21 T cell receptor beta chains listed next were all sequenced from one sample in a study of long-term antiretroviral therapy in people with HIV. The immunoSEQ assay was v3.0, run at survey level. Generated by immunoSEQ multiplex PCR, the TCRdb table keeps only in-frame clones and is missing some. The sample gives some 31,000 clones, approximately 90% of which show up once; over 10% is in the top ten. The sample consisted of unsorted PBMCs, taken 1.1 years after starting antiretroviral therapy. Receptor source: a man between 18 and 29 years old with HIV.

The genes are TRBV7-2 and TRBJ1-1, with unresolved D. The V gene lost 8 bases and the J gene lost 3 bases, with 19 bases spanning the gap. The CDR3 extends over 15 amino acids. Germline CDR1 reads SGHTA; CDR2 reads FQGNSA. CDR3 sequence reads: CASRGRGSPYTEAFF. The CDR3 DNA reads TGTGCCAGCCGAGGAAGAGGCAGCCCTTACACTGAAGCTTTCTTT. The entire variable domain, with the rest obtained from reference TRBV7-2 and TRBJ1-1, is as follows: GAGVSQSPSNKVTEKGKDVELRCDPISGHTALYWYRQSLGQGLEFLIYFQGNSAPDKSGLPSDRFSAERTGGSVSTLTIQRTQQEDSAVYLCASRGRGSPYTEAFFGQGTRLTVV.

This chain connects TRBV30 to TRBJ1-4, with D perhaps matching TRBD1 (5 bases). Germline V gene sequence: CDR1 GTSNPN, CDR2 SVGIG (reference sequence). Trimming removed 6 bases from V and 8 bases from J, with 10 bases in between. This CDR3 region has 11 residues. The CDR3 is CACWEGEKLFF. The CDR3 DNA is TGTGCCTGCTGGGAGGGGGAAAAACTGTTTTTT.

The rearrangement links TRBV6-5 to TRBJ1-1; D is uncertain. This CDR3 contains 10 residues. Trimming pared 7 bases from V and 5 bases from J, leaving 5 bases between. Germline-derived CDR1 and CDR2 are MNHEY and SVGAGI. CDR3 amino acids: CASTGTEAFF. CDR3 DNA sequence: TGTGCCAGCACGGGGACTGAAGCTTTCTTT.

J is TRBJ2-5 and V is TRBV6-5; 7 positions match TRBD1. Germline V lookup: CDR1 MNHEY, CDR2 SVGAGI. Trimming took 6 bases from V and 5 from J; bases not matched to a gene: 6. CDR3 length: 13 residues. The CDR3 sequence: CASSKQGTETQYF. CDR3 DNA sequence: TGTGCCAGCAGCAAACAGGGGACCGAGACCCAGTACTTC.

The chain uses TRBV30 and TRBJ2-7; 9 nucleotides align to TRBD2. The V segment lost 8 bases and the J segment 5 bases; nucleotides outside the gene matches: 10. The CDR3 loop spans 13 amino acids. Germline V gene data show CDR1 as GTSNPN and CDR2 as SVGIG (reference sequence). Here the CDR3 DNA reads TGTGCCCTCGGGAGCGGGAGGCCCAACGAGCAGTACTTC. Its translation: CALGSGRPNEQYF.

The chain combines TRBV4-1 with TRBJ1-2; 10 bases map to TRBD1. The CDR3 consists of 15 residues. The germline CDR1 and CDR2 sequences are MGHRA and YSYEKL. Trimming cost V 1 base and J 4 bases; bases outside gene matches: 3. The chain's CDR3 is CASSQGTGGIYGYTF. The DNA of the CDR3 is TGCGCCAGCAGCCAAGGGACAGGGGGGATCTATGGCTACACCTTC.

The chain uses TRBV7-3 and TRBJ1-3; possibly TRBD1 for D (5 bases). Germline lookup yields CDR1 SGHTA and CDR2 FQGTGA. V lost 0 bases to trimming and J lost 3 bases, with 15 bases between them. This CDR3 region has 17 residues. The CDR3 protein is CASSLTPQGFGGNTIYF. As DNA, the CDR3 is TGTGCCAGCAGCTTAACGCCCCAGGGCTTCGGTGGAAACACCATATATTTT.

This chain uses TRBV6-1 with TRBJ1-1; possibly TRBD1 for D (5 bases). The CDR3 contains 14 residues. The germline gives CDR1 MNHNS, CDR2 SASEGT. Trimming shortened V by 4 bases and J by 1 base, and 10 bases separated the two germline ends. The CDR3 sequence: CASSVQDKNTEAFF. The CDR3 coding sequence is TGTGCCAGCAGTGTTCAGGACAAGAACACTGAAGCTTTCTTT.

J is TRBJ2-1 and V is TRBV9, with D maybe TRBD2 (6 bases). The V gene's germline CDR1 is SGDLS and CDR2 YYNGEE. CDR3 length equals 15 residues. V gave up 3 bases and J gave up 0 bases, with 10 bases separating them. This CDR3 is CASSGDGSSYNEQFF. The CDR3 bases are TGTGCCAGCAGCGGCGACGGGAGCTCCTACAATGAGCAGTTCTTC.

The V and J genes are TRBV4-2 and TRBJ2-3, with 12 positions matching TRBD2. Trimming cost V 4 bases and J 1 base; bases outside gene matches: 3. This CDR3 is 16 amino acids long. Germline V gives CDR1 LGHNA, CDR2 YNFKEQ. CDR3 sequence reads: CASSLRTSGGTDTQYF. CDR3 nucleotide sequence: TGTGCCAGCAGCCTGAGGACTAGCGGGGGCACAGATACGCAGTATTTT.

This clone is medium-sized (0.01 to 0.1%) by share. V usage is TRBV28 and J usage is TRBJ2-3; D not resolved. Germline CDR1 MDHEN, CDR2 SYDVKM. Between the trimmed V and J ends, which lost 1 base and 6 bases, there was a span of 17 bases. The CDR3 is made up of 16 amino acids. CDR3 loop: CASSLSKIESHDTQYF. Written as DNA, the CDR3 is TGTGCCAGCAGTTTATCGAAAATTGAATCCCACGATACGCAGTATTTT.

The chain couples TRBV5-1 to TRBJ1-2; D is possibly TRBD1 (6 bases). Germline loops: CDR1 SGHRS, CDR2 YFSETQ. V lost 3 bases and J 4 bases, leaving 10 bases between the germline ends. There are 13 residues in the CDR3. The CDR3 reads CASSWTQGYGYTF. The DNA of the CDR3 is TGCGCCAGCAGCTGGACACAGGGCTATGGCTACACCTTC.

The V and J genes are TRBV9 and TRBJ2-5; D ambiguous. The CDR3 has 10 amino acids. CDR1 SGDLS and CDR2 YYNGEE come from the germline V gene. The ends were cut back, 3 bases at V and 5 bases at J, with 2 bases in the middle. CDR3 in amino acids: CASSGETQYF. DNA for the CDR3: TGTGCCAGCAGCGGGGAGACCCAGTACTTC.

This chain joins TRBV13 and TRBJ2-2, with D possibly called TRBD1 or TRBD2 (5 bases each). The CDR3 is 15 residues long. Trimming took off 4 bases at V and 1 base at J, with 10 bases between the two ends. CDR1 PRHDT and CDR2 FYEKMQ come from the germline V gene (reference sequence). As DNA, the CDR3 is TGTGCCAGCAGCTCGAGGGGCAGGAACACCGGGGAGCTGTTTTTT. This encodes CASSSRGRNTGELFF. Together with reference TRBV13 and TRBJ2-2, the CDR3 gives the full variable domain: AAGVIQSPRHLIKEKRETATLKCYPIPRHDTVYWYQQGPGQDPQFLISFYEKMQSDKGSIPDRFSAQQFSDYHSELNMSSLELGDSALYFCASSSRGRNTGELFFGEGSRLTVL.

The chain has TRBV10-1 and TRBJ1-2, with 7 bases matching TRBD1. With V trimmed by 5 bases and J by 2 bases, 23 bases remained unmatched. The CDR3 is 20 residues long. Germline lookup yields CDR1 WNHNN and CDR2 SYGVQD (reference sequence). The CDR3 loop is CASSPPLNPHFLQGNYGYTF. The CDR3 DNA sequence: TGCGCCAGCAGTCCACCCCTTAACCCACATTTTTTACAGGGGAACTATGGCTACACCTTC.

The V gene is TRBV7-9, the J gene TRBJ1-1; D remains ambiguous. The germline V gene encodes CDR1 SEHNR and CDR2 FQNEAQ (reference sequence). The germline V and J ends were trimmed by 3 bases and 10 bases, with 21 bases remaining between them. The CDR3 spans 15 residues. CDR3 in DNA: TGTGCCAGCAGCTTTCTAGGGTTGGCCGGTCCGGGAGCTTTCTTT. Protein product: CASSFLGLAGPGAFF.

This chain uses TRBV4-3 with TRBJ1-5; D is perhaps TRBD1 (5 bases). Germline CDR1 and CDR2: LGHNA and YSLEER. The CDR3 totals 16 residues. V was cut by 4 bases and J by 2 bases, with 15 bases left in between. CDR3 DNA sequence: TGCGCCAGCAGCCCCTCGCCGGGGGGAGGCAATCAGCCCCAGCATTTT. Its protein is CASSPSPGGGNQPQHF.

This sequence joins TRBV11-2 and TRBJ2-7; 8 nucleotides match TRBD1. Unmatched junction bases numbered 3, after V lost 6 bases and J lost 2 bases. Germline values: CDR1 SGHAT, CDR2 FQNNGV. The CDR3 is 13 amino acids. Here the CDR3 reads CASRQGATYEQYF. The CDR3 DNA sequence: TGTGCCAGCAGGCAGGGGGCAACCTACGAGCAGTACTTC.

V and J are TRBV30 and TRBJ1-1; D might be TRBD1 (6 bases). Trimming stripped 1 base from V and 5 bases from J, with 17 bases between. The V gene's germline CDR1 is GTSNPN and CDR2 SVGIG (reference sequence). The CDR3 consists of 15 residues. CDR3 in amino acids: CAWSDRAGEWTEAFF. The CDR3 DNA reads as TGTGCCTGGAGTGATCGGGCAGGGGAATGGACTGAAGCTTTCTTT.

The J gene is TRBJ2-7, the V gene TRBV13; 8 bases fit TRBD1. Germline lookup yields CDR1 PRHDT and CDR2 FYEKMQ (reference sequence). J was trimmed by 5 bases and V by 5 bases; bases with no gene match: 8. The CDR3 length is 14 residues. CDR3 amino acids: CASSTWTGLDEQYF. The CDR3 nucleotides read TGTGCCAGCAGCACATGGACAGGGTTGGACGAGCAGTACTTC. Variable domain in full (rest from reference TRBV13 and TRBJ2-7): AAGVIQSPRHLIKEKRETATLKCYPIPRHDTVYWYQQGPGQDPQFLISFYEKMQSDKGSIPDRFSAQQFSDYHSELNMSSLELGDSALYFCASSTWTGLDEQYFGPGTRLTVT.

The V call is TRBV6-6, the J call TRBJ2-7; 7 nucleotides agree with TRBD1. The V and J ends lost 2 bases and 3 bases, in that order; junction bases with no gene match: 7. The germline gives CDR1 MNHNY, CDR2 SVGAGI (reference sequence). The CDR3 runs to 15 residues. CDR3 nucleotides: TGTGCCAGCAGTTACGATGGGACAGTGGGCTACGAGCAGTACTTC. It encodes CASSYDGTVGYEQYF.